This T cell receptor (beta chain) was found in a study of blood T cell repertoires in COVID-19. This clone was counted a single time. The repertoire was sequenced with immunoSEQ multiplex PCR; TCRdb's copy has only in-frame clones and lacks some. The table includes tens of thousands of clones, 75% to 85% detected once. This TCR was sampled from a woman aged 70-85 years with acute or convalescent COVID-19. The sequencing sample was made of peripheral blood.

The CDR3 is CASSLFPGESEAFF. The CDR3 DNA sequence: TGTGCCAGCAGCTTATTTCCAGGGGAAAGTGAAGCTTTCTTT. The chain uses TRBV7-8 and TRBJ1-1; D is possibly TRBD1 (6 bases). V lost 2 bases and J lost 7, with 14 bases in between. The CDR3 consists of 14 residues. The germline CDR1 and CDR2 sequences are SGHVS and FQNEAQ.